This TCR beta chain was sequenced for a study of chemoradiotherapy in HPV16-positive cancers. About the study: Functional T-cell assays on a couple of HPV16-positive patients' cells defined candidate HPV-specific clones and common TCR motifs. Points from the study as a whole: Candidate HPV-specific clones and E7-related TCR motifs grew in tumor during treatment. HPV-specific T cells were functionally defined from only a couple of HPV16-positive patients. In HPV16-positive patients, HPV-responsive T-cell expansion tracked better recurrence-free survival.

Germline lookup yields CDR1 LGHNA and CDR2 YSLEER. The CDR3 spans 13 residues. V was shortened by 4 bases and J by 5 bases, with 10 bases between the two germline ends. As for this clone: Its specificity is unknown.

Repertoires were generated with immunoSEQ multiplex PCR, while TCRdb's copy carries only in-frame clones and drops some. The sample shows roughly 19,000 clones, roughly 80% of them seen only once. Specimen: blood, collected from a patient who underwent chemoradiotherapy. V usage is TRBV4-3 and J usage is TRBJ2-3, with a weak D call TRBD1 (5 bases). The clonotype originates from a human donor with HPV-associated anogenital cancer. The CDR3 DNA reads TGCGCCAGCAGCCCCCAGGGTTTAGATACGCAGTATTTT. It yields the protein CASSPQGLDTQYF.